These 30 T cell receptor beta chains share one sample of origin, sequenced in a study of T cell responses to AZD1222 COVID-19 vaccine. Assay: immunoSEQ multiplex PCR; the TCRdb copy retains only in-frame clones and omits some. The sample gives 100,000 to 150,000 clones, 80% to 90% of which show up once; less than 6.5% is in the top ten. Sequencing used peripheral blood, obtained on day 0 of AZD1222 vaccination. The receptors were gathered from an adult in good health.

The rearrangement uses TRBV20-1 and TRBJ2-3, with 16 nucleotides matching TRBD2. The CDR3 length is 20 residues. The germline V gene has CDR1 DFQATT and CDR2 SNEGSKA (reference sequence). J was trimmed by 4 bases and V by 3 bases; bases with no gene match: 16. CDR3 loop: CSASDPGTSGGAGGADTQYF. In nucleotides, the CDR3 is TGCAGTGCTAGTGATCCCGGGACTAGCGGGGGGGCCGGCGGTGCAGATACGCAGTATTTT.

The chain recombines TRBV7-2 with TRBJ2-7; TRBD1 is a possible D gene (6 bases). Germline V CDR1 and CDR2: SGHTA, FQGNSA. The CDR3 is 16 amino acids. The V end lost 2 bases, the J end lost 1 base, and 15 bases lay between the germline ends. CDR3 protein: CASSLLGRGASYEQYF. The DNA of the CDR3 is TGTGCCAGCAGCTTACTTGGCAGGGGCGCTTCCTACGAGCAGTACTTC.

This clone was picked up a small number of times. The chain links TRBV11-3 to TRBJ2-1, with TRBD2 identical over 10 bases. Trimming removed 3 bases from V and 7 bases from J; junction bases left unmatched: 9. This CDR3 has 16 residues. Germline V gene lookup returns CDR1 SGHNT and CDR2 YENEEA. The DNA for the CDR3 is TGTGCCAGCAGCTTGGTTAGCGGGGGGCAGGGGAATGAGCAGTTCTTC. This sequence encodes CASSLVSGGQGNEQFF.

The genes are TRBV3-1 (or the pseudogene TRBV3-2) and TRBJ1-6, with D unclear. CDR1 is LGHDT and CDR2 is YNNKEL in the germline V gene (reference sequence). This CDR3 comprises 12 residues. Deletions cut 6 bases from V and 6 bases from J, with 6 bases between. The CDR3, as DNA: TGTGCCAGCAGTTTCGTTAATTCACCCCTCCACTTT. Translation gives CASSFVNSPLHF.

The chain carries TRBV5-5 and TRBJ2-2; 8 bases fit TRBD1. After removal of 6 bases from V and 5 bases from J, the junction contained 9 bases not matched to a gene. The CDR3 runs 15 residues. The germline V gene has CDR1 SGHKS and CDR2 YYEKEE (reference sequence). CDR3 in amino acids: CASTDGTGLTGELFF. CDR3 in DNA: TGTGCCAGCACCGACGGGACAGGACTTACCGGGGAGCTGTTTTTT.

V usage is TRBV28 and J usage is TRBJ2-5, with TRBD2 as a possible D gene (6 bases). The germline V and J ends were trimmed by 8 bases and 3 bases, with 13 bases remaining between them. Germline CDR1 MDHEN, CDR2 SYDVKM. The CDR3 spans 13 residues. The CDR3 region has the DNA TGTGCCAGCGGGTTGGAGGGGAAAGAGACCCAGTACTTC. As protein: CASGLEGKETQYF.

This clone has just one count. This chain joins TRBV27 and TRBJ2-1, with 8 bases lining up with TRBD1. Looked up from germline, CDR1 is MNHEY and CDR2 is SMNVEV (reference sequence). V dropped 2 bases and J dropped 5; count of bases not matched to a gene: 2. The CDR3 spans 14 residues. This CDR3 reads CASSLRDRNNEQFF. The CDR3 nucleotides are TGTGCCAGCAGTTTAAGGGACAGGAACAATGAGCAGTTCTTC.

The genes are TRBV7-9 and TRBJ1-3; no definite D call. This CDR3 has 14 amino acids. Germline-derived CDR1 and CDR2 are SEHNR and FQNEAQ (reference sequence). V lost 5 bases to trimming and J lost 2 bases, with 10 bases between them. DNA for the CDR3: TGTGCCAGCAGCGGAGGACGTCCTGGAAACACCATATATTTT. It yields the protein CASSGGRPGNTIYF.

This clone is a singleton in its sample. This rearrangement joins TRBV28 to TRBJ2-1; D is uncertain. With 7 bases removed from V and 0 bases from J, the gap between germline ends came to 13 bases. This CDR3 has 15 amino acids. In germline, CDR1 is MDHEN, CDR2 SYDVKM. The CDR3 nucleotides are TGTGCCAGCACTATACAGATGAGCTCCTACAATGAGCAGTTCTTC. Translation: CASTIQMSSYNEQFF.

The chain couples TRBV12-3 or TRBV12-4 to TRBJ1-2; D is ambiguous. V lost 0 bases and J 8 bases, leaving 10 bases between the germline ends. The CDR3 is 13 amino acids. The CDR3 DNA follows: TGTGCCAGCAGTTTAGCTCGGGGTGGAGGCTACACCTTC. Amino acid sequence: CASSLARGGGYTF.

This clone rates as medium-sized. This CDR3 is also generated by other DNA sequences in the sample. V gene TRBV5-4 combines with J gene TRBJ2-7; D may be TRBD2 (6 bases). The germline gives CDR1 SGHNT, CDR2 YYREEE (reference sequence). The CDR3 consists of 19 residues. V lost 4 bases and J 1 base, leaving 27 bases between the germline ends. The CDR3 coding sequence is TGTGCCAGCAGCCCCCGGGGTAGCGGAAGAGGTTGGGATTCCTACGAGCAGTACTTC. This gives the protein CASSPRGSGRGWDSYEQYF.

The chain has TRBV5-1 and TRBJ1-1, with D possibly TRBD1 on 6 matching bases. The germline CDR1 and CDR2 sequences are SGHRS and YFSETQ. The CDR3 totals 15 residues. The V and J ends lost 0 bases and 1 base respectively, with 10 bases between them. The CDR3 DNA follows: TGCGCCAGCAGCTTGGGAGGGGGAGAGAACACTGAAGCTTTCTTT. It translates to CASSLGGGENTEAFF.

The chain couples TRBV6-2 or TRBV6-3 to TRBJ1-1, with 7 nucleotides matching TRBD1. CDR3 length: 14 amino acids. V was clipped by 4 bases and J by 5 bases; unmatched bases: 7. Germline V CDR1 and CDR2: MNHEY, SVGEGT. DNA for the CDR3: TGTGCCAGCAGTTGGGAGGGGGCGCGAACTGAAGCTTTCTTT. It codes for CASSWEGARTEAFF.

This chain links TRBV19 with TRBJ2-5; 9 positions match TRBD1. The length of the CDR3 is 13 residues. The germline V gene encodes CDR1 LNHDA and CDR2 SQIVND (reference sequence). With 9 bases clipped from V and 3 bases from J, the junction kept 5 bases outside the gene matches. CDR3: CASGTGWEETQYF. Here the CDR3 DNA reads TGTGCCAGCGGGACAGGGTGGGAAGAGACCCAGTACTTC. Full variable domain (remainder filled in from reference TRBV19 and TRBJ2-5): DGGITQSPKYLFRKEGQNVTLSCEQNLNHDAMYWYRQDPGQGLRLIYYSQIVNDFQKGDIAEGYSVSREKKESFPLTVTSAQKNPTAFYLCASGTGWEETQYFGPGTRLLVL.

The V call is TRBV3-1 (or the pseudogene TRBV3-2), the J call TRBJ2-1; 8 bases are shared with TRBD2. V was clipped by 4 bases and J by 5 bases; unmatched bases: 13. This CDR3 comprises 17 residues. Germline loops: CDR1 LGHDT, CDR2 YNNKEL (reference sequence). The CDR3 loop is CASSPQTSAGPNNEQFF. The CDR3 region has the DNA TGTGCCAGCAGCCCCCAGACTAGCGCGGGACCTAACAATGAGCAGTTCTTC.

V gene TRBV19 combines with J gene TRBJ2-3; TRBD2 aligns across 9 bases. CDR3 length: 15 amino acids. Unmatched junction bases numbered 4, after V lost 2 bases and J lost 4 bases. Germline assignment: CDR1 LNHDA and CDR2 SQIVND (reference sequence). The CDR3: CASSISGRSADTQYF. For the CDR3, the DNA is TGTGCCAGTAGTATAAGCGGGAGGAGTGCAGATACGCAGTATTTT.

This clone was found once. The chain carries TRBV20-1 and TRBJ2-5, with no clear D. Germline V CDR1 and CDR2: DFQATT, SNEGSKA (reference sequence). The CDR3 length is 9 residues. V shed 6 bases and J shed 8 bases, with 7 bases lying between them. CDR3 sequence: CSAPPTQYF. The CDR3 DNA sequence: TGCAGTGCCCCCCCCACCCAGTACTTC.

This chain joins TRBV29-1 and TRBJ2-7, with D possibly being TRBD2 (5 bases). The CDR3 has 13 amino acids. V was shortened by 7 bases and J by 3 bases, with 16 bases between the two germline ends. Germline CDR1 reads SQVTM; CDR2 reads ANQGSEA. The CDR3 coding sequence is TGCAGCGCCGCGGGTAGTCCCCTCTACGAGCAGTACTTC. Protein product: CSAAGSPLYEQYF.

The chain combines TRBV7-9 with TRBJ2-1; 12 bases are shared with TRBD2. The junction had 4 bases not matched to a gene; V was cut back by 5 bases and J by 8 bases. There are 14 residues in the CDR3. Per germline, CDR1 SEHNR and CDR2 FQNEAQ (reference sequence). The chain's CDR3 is CASSPSGRAYEQFF. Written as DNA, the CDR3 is TGTGCCAGCAGCCCTAGCGGGAGGGCCTATGAGCAGTTCTTC.

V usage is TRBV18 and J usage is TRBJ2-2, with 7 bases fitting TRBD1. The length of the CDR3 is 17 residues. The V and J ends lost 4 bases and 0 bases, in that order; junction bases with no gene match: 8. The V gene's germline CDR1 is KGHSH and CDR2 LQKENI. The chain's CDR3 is CASSRISTGTNTGELFF. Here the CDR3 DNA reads TGTGCCAGCTCACGGATTTCGACAGGGACGAACACCGGGGAGCTGTTTTTT.

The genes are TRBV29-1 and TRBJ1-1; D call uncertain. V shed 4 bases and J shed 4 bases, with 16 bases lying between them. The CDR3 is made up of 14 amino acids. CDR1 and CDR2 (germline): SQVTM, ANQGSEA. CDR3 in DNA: TGCAGCGTTGGGATAGGACCCCTTGGCACTGAAGCTTTCTTT. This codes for CSVGIGPLGTEAFF.

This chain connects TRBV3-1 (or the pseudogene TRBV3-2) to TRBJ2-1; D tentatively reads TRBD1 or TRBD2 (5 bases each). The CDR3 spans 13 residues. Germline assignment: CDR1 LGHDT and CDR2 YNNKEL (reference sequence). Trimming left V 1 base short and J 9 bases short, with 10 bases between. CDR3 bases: TGTGCCAGCAGCCAAGGGGGGAGTGCTGAGCAGTTCTTC. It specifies CASSQGGSAEQFF.

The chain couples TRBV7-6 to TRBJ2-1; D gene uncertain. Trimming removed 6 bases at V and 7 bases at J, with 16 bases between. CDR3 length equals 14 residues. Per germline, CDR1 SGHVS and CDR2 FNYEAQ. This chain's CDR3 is CASSSGSFPNEQFF. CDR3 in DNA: TGTGCCAGCAGTTCCGGAAGCTTTCCTAATGAGCAGTTCTTC.

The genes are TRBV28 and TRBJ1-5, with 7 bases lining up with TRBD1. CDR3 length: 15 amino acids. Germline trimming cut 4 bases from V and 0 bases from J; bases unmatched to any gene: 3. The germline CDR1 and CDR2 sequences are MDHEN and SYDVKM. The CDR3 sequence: CASSSQGYSNQPQHF. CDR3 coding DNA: TGTGCCAGCAGTTCACAGGGGTATAGCAATCAGCCCCAGCATTTT.

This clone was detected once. CDR3 sequence reads: CASSEGPGPYEQYF. Here the CDR3 DNA reads TGTGCCAGCAGTGAAGGTCCAGGGCCCTACGAGCAGTACTTC. The chain recombines TRBV6-1 with TRBJ2-7; possibly TRBD1 for D (5 bases). Trimming took off 1 base at V and 2 bases at J, with 9 bases between the two ends. The V gene's germline CDR1 is MNHNS and CDR2 SASEGT. CDR3 length equals 14 residues.

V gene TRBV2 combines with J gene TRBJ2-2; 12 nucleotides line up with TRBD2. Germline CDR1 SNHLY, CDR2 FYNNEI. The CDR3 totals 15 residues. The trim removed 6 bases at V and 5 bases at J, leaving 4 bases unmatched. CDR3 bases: TGTGCCAGCAGGGACCTAGCGGGGGGGACCGGGGAGCTGTTTTTT. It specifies CASRDLAGGTGELFF.

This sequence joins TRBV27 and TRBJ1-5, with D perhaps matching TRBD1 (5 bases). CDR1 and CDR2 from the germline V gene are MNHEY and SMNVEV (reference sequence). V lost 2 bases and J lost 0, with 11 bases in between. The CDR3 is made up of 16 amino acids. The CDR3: CASSLRRDYSNQPQHF. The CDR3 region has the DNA TGTGCCAGCAGTTTAAGGAGGGACTATAGCAATCAGCCCCAGCATTTT.

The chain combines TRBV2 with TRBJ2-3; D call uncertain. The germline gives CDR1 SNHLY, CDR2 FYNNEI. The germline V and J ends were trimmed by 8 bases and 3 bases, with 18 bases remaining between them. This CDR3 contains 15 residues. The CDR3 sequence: CASLVGLVGTDTQYF. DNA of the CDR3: TGTGCCAGCCTAGTTGGTCTAGTTGGTACAGATACGCAGTATTTT.

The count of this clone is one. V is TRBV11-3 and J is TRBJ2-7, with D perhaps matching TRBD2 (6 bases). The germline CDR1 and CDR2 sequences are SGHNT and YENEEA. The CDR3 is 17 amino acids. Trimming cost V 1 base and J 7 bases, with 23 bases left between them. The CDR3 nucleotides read TGTGCCAGCAGCTTAGGGGAGGTGTTCGGCAGAGGAAAAGAGCAGTACTTC. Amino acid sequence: CASSLGEVFGRGKEQYF.

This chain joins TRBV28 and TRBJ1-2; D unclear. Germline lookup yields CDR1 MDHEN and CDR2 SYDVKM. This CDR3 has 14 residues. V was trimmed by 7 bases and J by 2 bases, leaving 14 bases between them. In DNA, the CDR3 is TGTGCCAGCACCGACGGGAACTCAAACTATGGCTACACCTTC. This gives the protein CASTDGNSNYGYTF.